This entry features one T cell receptor beta chain sequence. Authors' data handling: Amplifying reference gene primers gave estimates of nucleated cell counts. The table came from immunoSEQ multiplex PCR; TCRdb's copy has only in-frame clones and leaves some out. V and J calls and clone size are copied from that table; D and trimming were computed from the DNA. The table shows 150,000 to 200,000 clones, with approximately 80% occurring only once. The entry originates in a study of blood T cell repertoires in COVID-19. In germline, CDR1 is SGDLS, CDR2 YYNGEE. There are 17 residues in the CDR3. With V trimmed by 0 bases and J by 4 bases, 10 bases remained unmatched.

Material for sequencing was peripheral blood. The chain has TRBV9 and TRBJ2-1; 7 bases fit TRBD1. This sequence was found in a man in his forties or fifties who had recovered from COVID-19. CDR3 DNA: TGTGCCAGCAGCGTAGTGGTAGGGGGCCGGAATTACAATGAGCAGTTCTTC. Protein product: CASSVVVGGRNYNEQFF.